This T cell receptor beta chain is drawn from a study of early T cells in non-severe SARS-CoV-2 infection. Study at large: From unsorted whole blood, bulk RNA was sequenced, and the chains remained unpaired. Study results and caveats: The study's VDJdb matching favored anti-spike CD8 responses and missed private and CD4 specificities.

V lost 0 bases and J 4 bases, leaving 15 bases between the germline ends. This CDR3 is built from 16 residues. Germline assignment: CDR1 SGHVS and CDR2 FNYEAQ. Note on this clonotype: Its antigen is currently unknown.

Individual cDNA molecules each received unique molecular identifiers attached to them. Via MiXCR, TCRdb re-called the 5' RACE reads, giving one row per CDR3 protein. The table lists about 54,000 distinct CDR3 sequences, under 7.5% of them singletons. The clonotype originates from an adult who was a healthcare worker with PCR-confirmed SARS-CoV-2 infection or an uninfected control (not recorded which). Sequenced here: whole blood, sampled at baseline. The chain recombines TRBV7-6 with TRBJ1-2, with D possibly TRBD1 on 6 matching bases. The CDR3 DNA reads TGTGCCAGCAGCTTAGCGGCTCGGGGGCCAAGCTATGGCTACACCTTC. It encodes CASSLAARGPSYGYTF.